What follows are 22 T cell receptor beta chains derived from one specimen sequenced in a study of blood T cell repertoires in COVID-19. The repertoire was sequenced with immunoSEQ multiplex PCR; TCRdb's copy has only in-frame clones and lacks some. The profile shows 270,000 or so clones, roughly nine tenths of them singletons. The specimen was peripheral blood. These receptors originate from a woman aged 25 to 39 with COVID-19, enrolled during active disease.

The chain uses TRBV3-1 (or the pseudogene TRBV3-2) and TRBJ2-4, with D unresolved. The V gene lost 1 base and the J gene lost 0 bases, with 10 bases spanning the gap. The CDR3 length is 16 residues. Germline CDR1 and CDR2: LGHDT and YNNKEL (reference sequence). CDR3 sequence: CASSQVAASAKNIQYF. The DNA for the CDR3 is TGTGCCAGCAGCCAAGTGGCCGCCTCAGCCAAAAACATTCAGTACTTC.

The chain employs TRBV5-1 and TRBJ2-7, with 7 bases fitting TRBD1. The V gene's germline CDR1 is SGHRS and CDR2 YFSETQ. The V and J ends lost 7 bases and 2 bases, in that order; junction bases with no gene match: 9. The CDR3 consists of 14 residues. The CDR3 DNA follows: TGCGCCAGCGCCCGGGACAGCCAAACCTACGAGCAGTACTTC. Residues: CASARDSQTYEQYF.

The CDR3 nucleotides are TGTGCCAGCAGTTTCGGACAGGCTTATCCTAACTATGGCTACACCTTC. Its protein product is CASSFGQAYPNYGYTF. This chain connects TRBV27 to TRBJ1-2, with TRBD1 matching 7 bases. The trim removed 3 bases at V and 0 bases at J, leaving 7 bases unmatched. The CDR3 extends over 16 amino acids. Germline values: CDR1 MNHEY, CDR2 SMNVEV (reference sequence).

This clone has just a few counts. The J gene is TRBJ1-5, the V gene TRBV5-1; tentatively, D is TRBD1 (5 bases). CDR1 and CDR2 from the germline V gene are SGHRS and YFSETQ. This CDR3 spans 16 amino acids. V was clipped by 4 bases and J by 3 bases, with 17 bases between them. This CDR3 is CASSPDGTNFNQPQHF. CDR3 coding DNA: TGCGCCAGCAGCCCGGACGGGACTAACTTCAATCAGCCCCAGCATTTT. Full variable domain (rest looked up from reference TRBV5-1 and TRBJ1-5): KAGVTQTPRYLIKTRGQQVTLSCSPISGHRSVSWYQQTPGQGLQFLFEYFSETQRNKGNFPGRFSGRQFSNSRSEMNVSTLELGDSALYLCASSPDGTNFNQPQHFGDGTRLSIL.

This sequence joins TRBV18 and TRBJ2-7; D call uncertain. Germline CDR1 and CDR2: KGHSH and LQKENI. V lost 3 bases and J 2 bases, leaving 14 bases between the germline ends. The CDR3 is 15 residues long. CDR3 coding DNA: TGTGCCAGCTCACCGCCGTCGAACAGCCCCTACGAGCAGTACTTC. Protein product: CASSPPSNSPYEQYF.

The V and J genes are TRBV12-5 and TRBJ1-3; TRBD1 matches 7 bases. The CDR3 spans 16 residues. Germline V lookup: CDR1 LGHNT, CDR2 FRNRAP. The ends lost 4 bases at V and 1 base at J; junction bases unmatched: 7. The CDR3 DNA sequence: TGTGCTAGTGGTTACCGACAGGGAGTATCTGGAAACACCATATATTTT. Its protein product is CASGYRQGVSGNTIYF.

The V gene is TRBV4-1, the J gene TRBJ2-7; maybe TRBD2 (5 bases). Trimming pared 2 bases from V and 3 bases from J, leaving 14 bases between. Germline assignment: CDR1 MGHRA and CDR2 YSYEKL. The CDR3 runs 15 residues. The CDR3 reads CASSQPRNGDYEQYF. The CDR3 nucleotides read TGCGCCAGCAGCCAACCAAGAAACGGGGACTACGAGCAGTACTTC.

This rearrangement joins TRBV4-2 to TRBJ2-3; D gene uncertain. V was cut by 1 base and J by 0 bases, with 8 bases left in between. The germline gives CDR1 LGHNA, CDR2 YNFKEQ. CDR3 length: 15 residues. The CDR3, as DNA: TGTGCCAGCAGCCAAGGGTACTTTAGCACAGATACGCAGTATTTT. Residues: CASSQGYFSTDTQYF.

The chain is built from TRBV7-9 and TRBJ2-7, with TRBD2 identical over 13 bases. V was clipped by 4 bases and J by 7 bases; unmatched bases: 7. This CDR3 contains 15 residues. Germline lookup yields CDR1 SEHNR and CDR2 FQNEAQ (reference sequence). DNA for the CDR3: TGTGCCAGCAGCTCCGGACTAGCGGGGGTTAGTGAGCAGTACTTC. It yields the protein CASSSGLAGVSEQYF. The variable domain in full, completed from reference TRBV7-9 and TRBJ2-7, reads DTGVSQNPRHKITKRGQNVTFRCDPISEHNRLYWYRQTLGQGPEFLTYFQNEAQLEKSRLLSDRFSAERPKGSFSTLEIQRTEQGDSAMYLCASSSGLAGVSEQYFGPGTRLTVT.

This rearrangement joins TRBV9 to TRBJ2-5; D ambiguous. CDR1 is SGDLS and CDR2 is YYNGEE in the germline V gene. V was clipped by 3 bases and J by 4 bases, with 7 bases between them. CDR3 size: 12 residues. For the CDR3, the DNA is TGTGCCAGCAGCGGCGAAATAGAGACCCAGTACTTC. Its protein is CASSGEIETQYF.

The V gene is TRBV11-1, the J gene TRBJ2-7; 9 bases are shared with TRBD2. Germline assignment: CDR1 SGHAT and CDR2 FQDESV (reference sequence). CDR3 length equals 14 residues. The ends lost 3 bases at V and 3 bases at J; junction bases unmatched: 3. The CDR3 nucleotides are TGTGCCAGCAGCTTCGCGGGGGGGTACTACGAGCAGTACTTC. Its translation is CASSFAGGYYEQYF.

This clone was seen a single time. The V gene is TRBV19, the J gene TRBJ1-1, with D maybe TRBD1 (6 bases). Germline V CDR1 and CDR2: LNHDA, SQIVND (reference sequence). CDR3 length equals 14 residues. Deletions cut 5 bases from V and 0 bases from J, with 10 bases between. The CDR3 here is CASSLQGMNTEAFF. CDR3 DNA sequence: TGTGCCAGTAGTCTACAGGGTATGAACACTGAAGCTTTCTTT.

The genes are TRBV19 and TRBJ2-3; D might be TRBD2 (5 bases). CDR1 LNHDA and CDR2 SQIVND come from the germline V gene (reference sequence). Trimming took off 3 bases at V and 2 bases at J, with 18 bases between the two ends. The CDR3 loop spans 17 amino acids. CDR3 DNA sequence: TGTGCCAGTAGTATCTTCTTGGTAGCGAGCACCACAGATACGCAGTATTTT. Encoded protein: CASSIFLVASTTDTQYF.

The V gene is TRBV6-5, the J gene TRBJ1-5; 7 nucleotides line up with TRBD1. V lost 6 bases, J lost 7 bases, and 9 bases stayed unmatched. CDR1 is MNHEY and CDR2 is SVGAGI in the germline V gene. The CDR3 contains 14 residues. This CDR3 reads CASSLNRGRQPQHF. DNA for the CDR3: TGTGCCAGCAGCCTTAATAGGGGGCGACAGCCCCAGCATTTT.

The V and J genes are TRBV10-3 and TRBJ1-1; weak D call: TRBD1 (5 bases). The germline V gene encodes CDR1 ENHRY and CDR2 SYGVKD. The CDR3 consists of 13 residues. The V and J ends lost 4 bases and 6 bases respectively, with 12 bases between them. As DNA, the CDR3 is TGTGCCATCAGTGTTGGGAGGGGAGCTGAAGCTTTCTTT. Translating gives CAISVGRGAEAFF.

The V gene is TRBV5-5, the J gene TRBJ2-5; 8 nucleotides match TRBD1. After removal of 5 bases from V and 5 bases from J, the junction contained 8 bases not matched to a gene. The CDR3 has 14 amino acids. The germline gives CDR1 SGHKS, CDR2 YYEKEE (reference sequence). The CDR3 region is CASRDSGGWETQYF. DNA of the CDR3: TGTGCCAGCAGGGACTCAGGGGGCTGGGAGACCCAGTACTTC.

The V and J genes are TRBV15 and TRBJ2-2, with D tentatively TRBD1 (5 bases). The V and J ends lost 2 bases and 7 bases respectively, with 11 bases between them. CDR1 and CDR2 (germline): LNHNV, YYDKDF (reference sequence). The CDR3 is 14 residues long. This CDR3 reads CATSRQGWDGELFF. The CDR3 bases are TGTGCCACCAGCAGACAGGGCTGGGACGGGGAGCTGTTTTTT.

V usage is TRBV6-5 and J usage is TRBJ1-5; TRBD1 agrees at 8 bases. The germline V gene has CDR1 MNHEY and CDR2 SVGAGI. J was trimmed by 9 bases and V by 6 bases; bases with no gene match: 10. The length of the CDR3 is 14 residues. Here the CDR3 DNA reads TGTGCCAGCAGGCGGACAGGGTTCGATCGGCCCCAGCATTTT. Protein product: CASRRTGFDRPQHF.

This sequence joins TRBV29-1 and TRBJ2-7; D gene ambiguous. Germline V lookup: CDR1 SQVTM, CDR2 ANQGSEA. This CDR3 contains 11 residues. Trimming removed 2 bases from V and 4 bases from J, with 6 bases in between. The CDR3 sequence: CSVETYYEQYF. The CDR3 DNA reads as TGCAGCGTTGAAACATATTACGAGCAGTACTTC.

The chain is built from TRBV19 and TRBJ2-1; D may be TRBD1 (6 bases). Germline assignment: CDR1 LNHDA and CDR2 SQIVND (reference sequence). The CDR3 contains 12 residues. V dropped 6 bases and J dropped 6 bases, with 9 bases sitting between them. CDR3 residues: CASRQGSNEQFF. The CDR3 DNA reads TGTGCCAGTAGACAGGGATCCAATGAGCAGTTCTTC.

The chain recombines TRBV13 with TRBJ2-7, with TRBD2 identical over 7 bases. The CDR3 has 14 residues. Unmatched junction bases numbered 11, after V lost 7 bases and J lost 5 bases. Germline-derived CDR1 and CDR2 are PRHDT and FYEKMQ (reference sequence). CDR3 sequence (DNA): TGTGCCAGCAAACCTAATGGGAGGGGCCACGAGCAGTACTTC. This sequence encodes CASKPNGRGHEQYF.

The V and J genes are TRBV6-5 and TRBJ1-4; 7 bases are a match to TRBD1. Trimming cost V 9 bases and J 4 bases; bases outside gene matches: 5. CDR1 is MNHEY, CDR2 SVGAGI, per germline. There are 13 residues in the CDR3. As DNA, the CDR3 is TGTGCCAGTAGGGGGCCGAATAATGAAAAACTGTTTTTT. Its protein is CASRGPNNEKLFF.